The 24 T cell receptor beta chains in this list originate from one sample, sequenced in a study of human T cells and chemical hapten exposure. Regarding time point: patch test 1, 2 weeks after DPC sensitization. Stated treatment: therapeutic diphenylcyclopropenone sensitization with weekly scalp DPC. TCRdb analysed the RACE reads with MiXCR anew, one entry per CDR3 protein. Of around 190,000 distinct CDR3 sequences listed, approximately 20% were seen once; the top ten hold approximately 6.7%. The source material was whole blood, sampled in connection with sensitization to the hapten diphenylcyclopropenone (DPC). The receptors were sampled from a woman aged 50 to 65 with alopecia areata. Some clones in this sample may be carry-over from other donors' samples.

This clonotype was counted only a few times. The chain uses TRBV4-2 and TRBJ2-7, with 7 bases fitting TRBD2. There are 17 residues in the CDR3. Trimming removed 0 bases from V and 4 bases from J; junction bases left unmatched: 12. Looked up from germline, CDR1 is LGHNA and CDR2 is YNFKEQ. CDR3 nucleotide sequence: TGTGCCAGCAGCCAAGAACCACCCAGCGGGGAACTATACGAGCAGTACTTC. Protein: CASSQEPPSGELYEQYF.

The chain joins TRBV15 to TRBJ1-1; D is unclear. Germline loops: CDR1 LNHNV, CDR2 YYDKDF (reference sequence). The CDR3 totals 16 residues. The V end was cut by 0 bases, the J end by 1 base, with 12 bases between. The CDR3 DNA reads TGTGCCACCAGCAGAGATCTAGGCTTTCGGAACACTGAAGCTTTCTTT. Translated, it gives CATSRDLGFRNTEAFF.

The rearrangement links TRBV20-1 to TRBJ1-1; possible D gene TRBD1, 5 bases. Germline loops: CDR1 DFQATT, CDR2 SNEGSKA (reference sequence). Deletions cut 3 bases from V and 0 bases from J, with 11 bases between. This CDR3 region has 14 residues. The DNA of the CDR3 is TGCAGTGCTAGGTTAGGACAAATGAACACTGAAGCTTTCTTT. It encodes CSARLGQMNTEAFF.

The V and J genes are TRBV9 and TRBJ2-3; unclear D gene. From germline, CDR1 is SGDLS and CDR2 YYNGEE. The CDR3 runs 12 residues. Trimming took 0 bases from V and 7 from J, leaving 6 bases between them. CDR3 nucleotides: TGTGCCAGCAGCGTAGCCGGGCATACGCAGTATTTT. Translated: CASSVAGHTQYF.

V is TRBV29-1 and J is TRBJ1-1; D might be TRBD1 (6 bases). This CDR3 has 17 amino acids. Trimming removed 3 bases at V and 6 bases at J, with 26 bases between. Germline V gives CDR1 SQVTM, CDR2 ANQGSEA. The CDR3 DNA follows: TGCAGCGTTGACCGGGCAGGCTCGGTTTCGGGACATTCTGAAGCTTTCTTT. Protein: CSVDRAGSVSGHSEAFF.

The rearrangement links TRBV7-3 to TRBJ1-6, with D unresolved. The CDR3 covers 13 residues. Germline V lookup: CDR1 SGHTA, CDR2 FQGTGA. V was clipped by 0 bases and J by 13 bases, with 10 bases between them. CDR3 DNA: TGTGCCAGCAGCTTAACCGTTGCGTCTCCCCTCCACTTT. This codes for CASSLTVASPLHF.

This clonotype was observed a handful of times. The chain is built from TRBV7-2 and TRBJ2-3; 15 bases line up with TRBD2. The junction had 5 bases not matched to a gene; V was cut back by 5 bases and J by 5 bases. Germline V gives CDR1 SGHTA, CDR2 FQGNSA. The CDR3 extends over 16 amino acids. CDR3 protein: CASSVGLAGGGDTQYF. Written as DNA, the CDR3 is TGTGCCAGCAGCGTCGGACTAGCGGGAGGGGGAGATACGCAGTATTTT.

This clonotype was found many times. The genes are TRBV6-6 and TRBJ2-7, with D possibly TRBD1 on 5 matching bases. Germline lookup yields CDR1 MNHNY and CDR2 SVGAGI (reference sequence). The CDR3 is made up of 14 amino acids. V shed 5 bases and J shed 3 bases, with 14 bases lying between them. CDR3 nucleotides: TGTGCCAGCAGTAACTTTCAGGGTGTCTACGAGCAGTACTTC. Encoded protein: CASSNFQGVYEQYF.

The sample holds a few counts of this clonotype. This chain joins TRBV5-1 and TRBJ2-7; TRBD2 might be the D (7 bases). Looked up from germline, CDR1 is SGHRS and CDR2 is YFSETQ. This CDR3 has 14 amino acids. Trimming removed 4 bases at V and 3 bases at J, with 14 bases between. CDR3 DNA: TGCGCCAGCAGCAACGGGGGGCTGAACTACGAGCAGTACTTC. Its protein is CASSNGGLNYEQYF.

This clonotype was recorded at least ten times. This chain connects TRBV29-1 to TRBJ1-1, with a weak D call TRBD1 (5 bases). The CDR3 runs to 13 residues. Germline lookup yields CDR1 SQVTM and CDR2 ANQGSEA. V was shortened by 6 bases and J by 6 bases, with 17 bases between the two germline ends. CDR3 sequence (DNA): TGCAGCGTGGTTCCAGGGTATCTCGCTGAAGCTTTCTTT. Its translation: CSVVPGYLAEAFF.

The chain couples TRBV21-1 to TRBJ2-3; whether TRBD2, the table's D call, matches the DNA was not checked. TRBV21-1 is a pseudogene. The CDR3 runs to 16 residues. CDR3 nucleotides: TGTGCCAGCAGCCTGCACCGGGAGGCGGGGGAAGATACGCAGTATTTT. This encodes CASSLHREAGEDTQYF.

The V call is TRBV15, the J call TRBJ1-6; no clear D gene. The CDR3 extends over 17 amino acids. V was cut by 1 base and J by 6 bases, with 16 bases left in between. From germline, CDR1 is LNHNV and CDR2 YYDKDF (reference sequence). CDR3 protein: CATSRVAPGRLNSPLHF. CDR3 bases: TGTGCCACCAGCAGAGTCGCCCCCGGACGGCTTAATTCACCCCTCCACTTT.

The rearrangement uses TRBV12-3 or TRBV12-4 and TRBJ2-5; 8 positions match TRBD2. CDR3 length: 14 residues. Trimming took 6 bases from V and 5 from J; bases not matched to a gene: 8. DNA of the CDR3: TGTGCCAGCAGCCATCAGCGGGAGCTGGAGACCCAGTACTTC. Protein: CASSHQRELETQYF.

CDR3 coding DNA: TGTGCCAGCAGTGATAGCACTTGGCGGCCTTCCTACGAGCAGTACTTC. Its translation is CASSDSTWRPSYEQYF. The chain has TRBV2 and TRBJ2-7; no clear D gene. The CDR3 runs to 16 residues. Germline loops: CDR1 SNHLY, CDR2 FYNNEI. V was pared by 3 bases and J by 1 base, with 16 bases between.

This clonotype was counted only a few times. The chain has TRBV7-9 and TRBJ2-5, with 7 bases lining up with TRBD1. J was trimmed by 2 bases and V by 1 base; bases with no gene match: 1. Germline V CDR1 and CDR2: SEHNR, FQNEAQ (reference sequence). CDR3 length: 14 residues. Written as DNA, the CDR3 is TGTGCCAGCAGCTTAGTGGGACAGCAAGAGACCCAGTACTTC. It encodes CASSLVGQQETQYF.

This chain joins TRBV5-1 and TRBJ2-1, with 9 bases that match TRBD1. The CDR3 has 14 residues. V lost 6 bases, J lost 3 bases, and 4 bases stayed unmatched. CDR1 SGHRS and CDR2 YFSETQ come from the germline V gene. CDR3 amino acids: CASTLTGGYNEQFF. CDR3 bases: TGCGCCAGCACCCTGACAGGGGGCTACAATGAGCAGTTCTTC.

The genes are TRBV7-2 and TRBJ2-1; TRBD2 matches at 7 bases. Germline CDR1 is SGHTA and CDR2 is FQGNSA. CDR3 size: 12 residues. Trimming took 3 bases from V and 8 from J; bases not matched to a gene: 1. CDR3 in amino acids: CASSFGRDEQFF. The CDR3 region has the DNA TGTGCCAGCAGCTTTGGGAGGGATGAGCAGTTCTTC. Based on the CDR3 plus reference TRBV7-2 and TRBJ2-1, the full variable domain is GAGVSQSPSNKVTEKGKDVELRCDPISGHTALYWYRQSLGQGLEFLIYFQGNSAPDKSGLPSDRFSAERTGGSVSTLTIQRTQQEDSAVYLCASSFGRDEQFFGPGTRLTVL.

This clonotype was detected a few times. The chain recombines TRBV10-3 with TRBJ1-6; no definite D call. CDR3 length equals 16 residues. Trimming pared 2 bases from V and 10 bases from J, leaving 18 bases between. Germline V gives CDR1 ENHRY, CDR2 SYGVKD. This CDR3 is CAISEIGFSHDSPLHF. The CDR3 DNA is TGTGCCATCAGTGAGATTGGGTTTTCCCATGACTCACCCCTCCACTTT.

Ten or more counts support this clonotype. This sequence joins TRBV24-1 and TRBJ2-3; no definite D call. The CDR3 sequence is 11 residues long. With 4 bases removed from V and 6 bases from J, the gap between germline ends came to 4 bases. Germline loops: CDR1 KGHDR, CDR2 SFDVKD. DNA of the CDR3: TGTGCCACCAGTGAGTCGGATACGCAGTATTTT. Translating it yields CATSESDTQYF.

The chain uses TRBV18 and TRBJ1-5; D gene ambiguous. This CDR3 is built from 13 residues. With 6 bases removed from V and 5 bases from J, the gap between germline ends came to 11 bases. The germline gives CDR1 KGHSH, CDR2 LQKENI. The CDR3 coding sequence is TGTGCCAGCTCCCCCGGGAGGGATCAGCCCCAGCATTTT. Amino acid sequence: CASSPGRDQPQHF.

This clonotype came up a few times. The genes are TRBV30 and TRBJ2-1, with TRBD2 as a possible D gene (5 bases). The CDR3 length is 13 residues. V lost 0 bases to trimming and J lost 3 bases, with 6 bases between them. Looked up from germline, CDR1 is GTSNPN and CDR2 is SVGIG (reference sequence). The CDR3 sequence: CAWSVLDYNEQFF. CDR3 coding DNA: TGTGCCTGGAGTGTACTAGACTACAATGAGCAGTTCTTC. Complete variable domain (other parts from reference TRBV30 and TRBJ2-1): SQTIHQWPATLVQPVGSPLSLECTVEGTSNPNLYWYRQAAGRGLQLLFYSVGIGQISSEVPQNLSASRPQDRQFILSSKKLLLSDSGFYLCAWSVLDYNEQFFGPGTRLTVL.

This clonotype was counted a few times. The V gene is TRBV29-1, the J gene TRBJ2-3, with D possibly matching TRBD1 (6 bases). Germline V gives CDR1 SQVTM, CDR2 ANQGSEA. CDR3 length: 14 amino acids. The V gene lost 2 bases and the J gene lost 4 bases, with 13 bases spanning the gap. Here the CDR3 reads CSVESGQGSDTQYF. In DNA form, the CDR3 reads TGCAGCGTTGAATCTGGGCAGGGGTCAGATACGCAGTATTTT.

This clonotype was observed a few times. The chain uses TRBV29-1 and TRBJ2-1; 8 nucleotides line up with TRBD1. Losses at the gene ends were 4 bases for V and 3 bases for J; bases not matched to a gene: 5. The germline CDR1 and CDR2 sequences are SQVTM and ANQGSEA. The length of the CDR3 is 14 residues. CDR3 DNA sequence: TGCAGCGTTGGGGGACAGGACGACTACAATGAGCAGTTCTTC. Translating it yields CSVGGQDDYNEQFF.

This clonotype has just a few counts. The gene calls are TRBV7-2 and TRBJ2-5; no firm D call. CDR1 is SGHTA, CDR2 FQGNSA, per germline. The CDR3 sequence is 12 residues long. V was shortened by 5 bases and J by 7 bases, with 11 bases between the two germline ends. CDR3 amino acids: CASSPIRSTQYF. The CDR3, as DNA: TGTGCCAGCAGCCCTATCCGGTCGACCCAGTACTTC.